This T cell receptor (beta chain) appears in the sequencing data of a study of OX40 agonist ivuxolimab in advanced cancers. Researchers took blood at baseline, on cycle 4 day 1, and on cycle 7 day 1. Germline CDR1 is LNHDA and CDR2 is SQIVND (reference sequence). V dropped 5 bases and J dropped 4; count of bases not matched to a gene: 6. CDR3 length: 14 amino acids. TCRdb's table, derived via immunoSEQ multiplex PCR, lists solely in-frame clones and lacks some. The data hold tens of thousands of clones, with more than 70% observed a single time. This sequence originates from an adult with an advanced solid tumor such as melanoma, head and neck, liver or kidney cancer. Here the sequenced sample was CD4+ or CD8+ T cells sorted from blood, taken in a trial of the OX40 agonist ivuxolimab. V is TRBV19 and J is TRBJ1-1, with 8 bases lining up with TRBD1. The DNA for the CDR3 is TGTGCCAGTAGTGCGGACAGGGCCGGCACTGAAGCTTTCTTT. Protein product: CASSADRAGTEAFF.